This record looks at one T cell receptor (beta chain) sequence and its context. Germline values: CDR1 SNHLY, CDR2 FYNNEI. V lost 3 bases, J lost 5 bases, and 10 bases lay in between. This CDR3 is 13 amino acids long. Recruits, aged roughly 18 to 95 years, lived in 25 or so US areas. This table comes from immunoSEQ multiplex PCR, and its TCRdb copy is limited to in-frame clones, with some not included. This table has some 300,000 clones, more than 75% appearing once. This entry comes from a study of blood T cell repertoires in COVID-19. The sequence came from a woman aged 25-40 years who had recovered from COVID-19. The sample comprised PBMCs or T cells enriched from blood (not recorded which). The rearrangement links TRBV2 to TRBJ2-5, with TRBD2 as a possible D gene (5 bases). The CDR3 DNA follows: TGTGCCAGCAGTGAGGCTCGGGGTGAGACCCAGTACTTC. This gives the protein CASSEARGETQYF.